Listed below are T cell receptor beta chains from one sample, sequenced in a study of blood T cell repertoires in COVID-19. Clones were sequenced by immunoSEQ multiplex PCR, and TCRdb holds only the in-frame ones, with some missing. The sample has under 35,000 clones; approximately 88% are singletons. Specimen: peripheral blood. Source of these receptors: a human donor in a cohort sampled during active COVID-19. Both conserved end residues are part of each CDR3. D genes are given only for firm matches. Clone size is shown for a subset of rows, as once, few, many or a class of expanded clone.

abundance,j_gene,d_gene,v_gene,CDR3aa,CDR3nt
NA,TRBJ2-7,NA,TRBV29-1,CSVGEGREQYF,TGCAGCGTTGGTGAGGGTCGCGAGCAGTACTTC
NA,TRBJ2-3,NA,TRBV7-8,CASSSGGLRYSTDTQYF,TGTGCCAGCAGCTCCGGTGGGCTTCGCTACTCAACAGATACGCAGTATTTT
NA,TRBJ2-5,TRBD2,TRBV7-2,CASSPGRGGDGETQYF,TGTGCCAGCAGCCCTGGTCGGGGAGGGGATGGGGAGACCCAGTACTTC
NA,TRBJ1-5,NA,TRBV19,CASSPRGAQHF,TGTGCCAGTAGTCCCCGGGGGGCCCAGCATTTT
NA,TRBJ2-4,NA,TRBV14,CASSATGAVAKNIQYF,TGTGCCAGCAGCGCGACGGGAGCGGTAGCCAAAAACATTCAGTACTTC
NA,TRBJ1-1,NA,TRBV4-1,CASNREANTEAFF,TGCGCCAGCAACCGGGAGGCCAACACTGAAGCTTTCTTT
NA,TRBJ2-3,TRBD2,TRBV27,CASSLRGLADTQYF,TGTGCCAGCAGTTTGCGGGGGTTGGCAGATACGCAGTATTTT
NA,TRBJ2-6,NA,TRBV29-1,CSVVTADSNSGANVLTF,TGCAGCGTTGTTACCGCCGACAGTAACTCTGGGGCCAACGTCCTGACTTTC
NA,TRBJ1-1,TRBD1,TRBV10-1,CASSERAQGPGGTEAFF,TGCGCCAGCAGTGAGAGGGCCCAGGGCCCAGGGGGCACTGAAGCTTTCTTT
NA,TRBJ1-5,NA,TRBV27,CASSPGDRQGNQPQHF,TGTGCCAGCAGTCCGGGGGACCGCCAGGGCAATCAGCCCCAGCATTTT
once,TRBJ2-7,NA,TRBV20-1,CSASGDYEQYF,TGCAGTGCATCGGGAGACTACGAGCAGTACTTC
NA,TRBJ2-3,NA,TRBV12-3/TRBV12-4,CASSPGSADTQYF,TGTGCCAGCAGCCCCGGGTCCGCAGATACGCAGTATTTT
NA,TRBJ2-3,NA,TRBV12-3/TRBV12-4,CASSLLADTQYF,TGTGCCAGCAGTTTGCTAGCAGATACGCAGTATTTT
medium-sized,TRBJ1-2,NA,TRBV4-1,CASSQDGFNYGYTF,TGCGCCAGCAGCCAAGACGGGTTTAACTATGGCTACACCTTC
NA,TRBJ1-2,NA,TRBV6-5,CASSYEPTGNYGYTF,TGTGCCAGCAGTTACGAACCCACAGGGAACTATGGCTACACCTTC
few,TRBJ2-1,TRBD2,TRBV27,CASSSRSGGDEQFF,TGTGCCAGCAGCTCTCGTAGCGGGGGCGATGAGCAGTTCTTC
NA,TRBJ2-3,TRBD1,TRBV9,CASSKEGQVSTDTQYF,TGTGCCAGCAGCAAAGAGGGACAGGTTAGCACAGATACGCAGTATTTT
NA,TRBJ2-7,NA,TRBV19,CASSSGRPYEQYF,TGTGCCAGTAGCAGCGGGCGGCCCTACGAGCAGTACTTC
NA,TRBJ1-4,NA,TRBV30,CAWSPPSLVGEKLFF,TGTGCCTGGAGTCCCCCTTCTCTGGTTGGCGAAAAACTGTTTTTT
NA,TRBJ2-5,TRBD1,TRBV24-1,CATSGRTGVETQYF,TGTGCCACCAGTGGAAGGACAGGGGTGGAGACCCAGTACTTC
NA,TRBJ2-7,NA,TRBV28,CASSPPTVPGQYF,TGTGCCAGCAGTCCCCCGACAGTCCCAGGGCAGTACTTC
NA,TRBJ2-3,TRBD2,TRBV5-4,CASSLLGGGRDTDTQYF,TGTGCCAGCAGCTTGTTGGGCGGGGGGCGTGACACAGATACGCAGTATTTT
NA,TRBJ2-1,TRBD2,TRBV10-2,CASRKAGGPPEQFF,TGCGCCAGCAGAAAAGCGGGGGGGCCCCCTGAGCAGTTCTTC
NA,TRBJ2-1,TRBD2,TRBV3-1/TRBV3-2,CASSLETSGGAHEQFF,TGTGCCAGCAGCCTAGAAACTAGCGGGGGGGCTCATGAGCAGTTCTTC
NA,TRBJ2-3,TRBD2,TRBV4-3,CASSQGSGKPRVSTQYF,TGCGCCAGCAGCCAAGGAAGCGGGAAACCTCGGGTGAGTACGCAGTATTTT